This TCR beta chain was obtained from a study of shared clonotypes between healthy human individuals. The input for sorted-subset replicate PCRs was around 200 ng DNA, some 28,000 T cell genomes. Sequencing was performed with immunoSEQ multiplex PCR; in TCRdb, only in-frame clones are kept and a portion is missing. Among millions of clones listed, about 95% were seen once. Naive CD8 cells comprised CD45RO-negative, CCR7-positively selected cells, excluding terminally differentiated effector memory CD45RA+ cells. Trimming left V 4 bases short and J 4 bases short, with 13 bases between. The CDR3 contains 15 residues. From germline, CDR1 is ENHRY and CDR2 SYGVKD.

The TCR sequence derives from a man aged 18 to 30 in good health. Source material: naive CD8+ T cells sorted from blood. The chain employs TRBV10-3 and TRBJ2-2; D may match TRBD1 or TRBD2 (5 bases each). CDR3 DNA sequence: TGTGCCATCAGTGGGTGGGGGTCGGGCACCGGGGAGCTGTTTTTT. Translating it yields CAISGWGSGTGELFF.